This paragraph covers one T cell receptor (beta chain) sequence. At one end, the junction sequence differs from germline, possibly due to a read error. This specimen belongs to a study of cytomegalovirus exposure and HLA in healthy donors. A multiplex PCR was run with 60 Vbeta primers and 13 Jbeta primers. The data were produced by immunoSEQ multiplex PCR, yet TCRdb's version contains in-frame clones alone and is incomplete. The table records around 99,000 clones, roughly 76% of them present only once. CDR3 length: 15 residues. CDR1 is SEHNR and CDR2 is FQNEAQ in the germline V gene (reference sequence).

What was sequenced was PBMCs. The V call is TRBV7-9, the J call TRBJ2-5; 7 nucleotides agree with TRBD1. The clonotype was recovered from a woman aged 50 to 65 in good health and CMV-seropositive. CDR3 nucleotide sequence: TGTTCCAGCAGCACGGCCGGGACAGACCAAGAGACCCAGTACTTC. Amino acids: CSSSTAGTDQETQYF. Variable domain in full (rest from reference TRBV7-9 and TRBJ2-5): DTGVSQNPRHKITKRGQNVTFRCDPISEHNRLYWYRQTLGQGPEFLTYFQNEAQLEKSRLLSDRFSAERPKGSFSTLEIQRTEQGDSAMYLCSSSTAGTDQETQYFGPGTRLLVL.